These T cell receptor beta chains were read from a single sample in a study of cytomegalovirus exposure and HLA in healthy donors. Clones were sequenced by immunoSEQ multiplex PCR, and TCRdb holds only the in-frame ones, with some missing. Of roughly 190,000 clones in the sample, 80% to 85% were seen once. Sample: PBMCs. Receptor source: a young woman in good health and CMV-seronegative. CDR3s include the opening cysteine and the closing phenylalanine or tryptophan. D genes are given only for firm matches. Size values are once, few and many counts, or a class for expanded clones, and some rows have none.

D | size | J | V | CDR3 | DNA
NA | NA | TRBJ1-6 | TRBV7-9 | CASSSTGPDSPLHF | TGTGCCAGCAGCTCCACAGGGCCAGATTCACCCCTCCACTTT
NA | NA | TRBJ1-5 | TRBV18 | CASSRDYSNQPQHF | TGTGCCAGCTCCCGGGACTATAGCAATCAGCCCCAGCATTTT
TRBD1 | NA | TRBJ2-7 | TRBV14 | CASSQGQISYEQYF | TGTGCCAGCAGCCAGGGACAGATCTCCTACGAGCAGTACTTC
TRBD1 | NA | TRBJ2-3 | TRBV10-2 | CASSGDRGGTDTQYF | TGCGCCAGCAGCGGGGACAGGGGAGGCACAGATACGCAGTATTTT
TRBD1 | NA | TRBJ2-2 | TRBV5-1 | CASSASTGGSGELFF | TGCGCCAGCAGCGCTTCGACAGGGGGCAGCGGGGAGCTGTTTTTT
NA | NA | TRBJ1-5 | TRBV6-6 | CASSYYSGGPQHF | TGTGCCAGCAGTTACTACTCCGGTGGGCCCCAGCATTTT
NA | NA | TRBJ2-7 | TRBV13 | CASSLGVSGSYEQYF | TGTGCCAGCAGCTTAGGGGTTAGCGGATCCTACGAGCAGTACTTC
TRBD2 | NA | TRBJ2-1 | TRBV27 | CASSFRRGGDEQFF | TGTGCCAGCAGTTTTAGGCGGGGGGGCGATGAGCAGTTCTTC
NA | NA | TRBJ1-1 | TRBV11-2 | CASSWTTGDTEAFF | TGTGCCAGCAGCTGGACTACAGGAGACACTGAAGCTTTCTTT
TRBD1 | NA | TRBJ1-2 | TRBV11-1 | CASSLPGQGVYGYTF | TGTGCCAGCAGCTTACCGGGACAGGGCGTCTATGGCTACACCTTC
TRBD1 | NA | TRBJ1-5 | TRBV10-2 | CASSEFGTGRLHQPQHF | TGCGCCAGCAGTGAGTTTGGGACAGGTCGGTTGCATCAGCCCCAGCATTTT
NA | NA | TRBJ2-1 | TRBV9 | CASSVGAPSYNEQFF | TGTGCCAGCAGCGTAGGCGCACCCTCCTACAATGAGCAGTTCTTC
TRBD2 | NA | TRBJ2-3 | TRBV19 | CASSITGTSGGASDTQYF | TGTGCCAGTAGTATAACCGGGACTAGCGGGGGGGCATCGGATACGCAGTATTTT
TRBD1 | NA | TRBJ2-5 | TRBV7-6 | CASSLPTGRETQYF | TGTGCCAGCAGCTTACCGACAGGGCGGGAGACCCAGTACTTC
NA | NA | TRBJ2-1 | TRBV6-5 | CASSTYQVRPNEQFF | TGTGCCAGCAGTACCTATCAGGTACGACCCAATGAGCAGTTCTTC
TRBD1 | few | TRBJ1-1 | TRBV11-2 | CASSLRTGEPMNTEAFF | TGTGCCAGCAGCCTCCGGACAGGGGAGCCAATGAACACTGAAGCTTTCTTT
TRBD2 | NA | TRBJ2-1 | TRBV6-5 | CASSYNGRLSINEQFF | TGTGCCAGCAGTTACAACGGGAGGTTGTCCATCAATGAGCAGTTCTTC
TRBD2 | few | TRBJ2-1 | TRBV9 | CASSVSGGLDNEQFF | TGTGCCAGCAGCGTCTCGGGGGGACTAGACAATGAGCAGTTCTTC
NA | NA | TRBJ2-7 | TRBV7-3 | CASSQTGDVSSYEQYF | TGTGCCAGCAGCCAGACGGGGGACGTAAGCTCCTACGAGCAGTACTTC
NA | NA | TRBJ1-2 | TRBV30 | CAWGGEQPIYGYTF | TGTGCCTGGGGGGGGGAACAGCCGATCTATGGCTACACCTTC
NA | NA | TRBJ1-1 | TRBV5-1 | CASSLVTDTEAFF | TGCGCCAGCAGCTTGGTTACAGACACTGAAGCTTTCTTT
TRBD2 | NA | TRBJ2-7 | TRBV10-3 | CAISDPAGEYEQYF | TGTGCCATCAGTGATCCAGCGGGAGAATACGAGCAGTACTTC
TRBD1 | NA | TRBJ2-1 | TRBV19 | CASSFTGTGSSYNEQFF | TGTGCCAGTAGTTTCACGGGGACAGGGAGCTCCTACAATGAGCAGTTCTTC